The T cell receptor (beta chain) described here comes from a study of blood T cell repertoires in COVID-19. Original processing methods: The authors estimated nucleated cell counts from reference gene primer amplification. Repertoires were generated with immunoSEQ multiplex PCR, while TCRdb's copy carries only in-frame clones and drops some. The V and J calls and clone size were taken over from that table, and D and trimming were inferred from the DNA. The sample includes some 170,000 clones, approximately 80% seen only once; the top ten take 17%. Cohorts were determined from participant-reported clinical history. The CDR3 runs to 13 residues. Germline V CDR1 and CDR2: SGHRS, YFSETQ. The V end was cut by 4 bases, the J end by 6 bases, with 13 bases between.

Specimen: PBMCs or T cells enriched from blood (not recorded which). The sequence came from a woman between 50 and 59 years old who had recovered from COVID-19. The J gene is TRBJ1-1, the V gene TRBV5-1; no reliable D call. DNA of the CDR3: TGCGCCAGCAGCCCGATGTCGGTCTCTGAAGCTTTCTTT. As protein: CASSPMSVSEAFF.